These 18 T cell receptor beta chains originate from one sample sequenced in a study of blood T cell repertoires in COVID-19. Only in-frame clones appear in the TCRdb table, and some are missing; sequencing was by immunoSEQ multiplex PCR. The sample shows over 200,000 clones, less than 90% of them seen only once. The specimen was PBMCs or T cells enriched from blood (not recorded which). The receptors derive from a woman younger than 45 who had been exposed to COVID-19.

V and J are TRBV5-5 and TRBJ1-2; 11 positions match TRBD1. Trimming at V came to 1 base and at J to 4 bases, leaving 9 bases not matched to a gene. This CDR3 contains 17 residues. CDR1 and CDR2 from the germline V gene are SGHKS and YYEKEE (reference sequence). In nucleotides, the CDR3 is TGTGCCAGCAGCTTGAGGACAGGGGGCCCGCTCGGCTATGGCTACACCTTC. Amino acids: CASSLRTGGPLGYGYTF.

The V gene is TRBV7-2, the J gene TRBJ2-3; 9 bases line up with TRBD2. This CDR3 has 15 amino acids. Germline lookup yields CDR1 SGHTA and CDR2 FQGNSA. Unmatched junction bases numbered 3, after V lost 1 base and J lost 4 bases. The DNA of the CDR3 is TGTGCCAGCAGCTTAGGCGGGGGGGGCGCAGATACGCAGTATTTT. The encoded protein is CASSLGGGGADTQYF.

The chain has TRBV7-9 and TRBJ1-2; a weak D match, TRBD1 (6 bases). CDR3 size: 14 residues. Germline V gene sequence: CDR1 SEHNR, CDR2 FQNEAQ (reference sequence). V lost 1 base to trimming and J lost 8 bases, with 14 bases between them. The CDR3 DNA reads as TGTGCCAGCAGCTTAGGGACAGTCAGACGCGGCTACACCTTC. This translates into CASSLGTVRRGYTF.

The chain couples TRBV29-1 to TRBJ1-1; D may be TRBD1 (5 bases). The germline V gene encodes CDR1 SQVTM and CDR2 ANQGSEA. V lost 4 bases to trimming and J lost 4 bases, with 16 bases between them. This CDR3 has 14 residues. This chain's CDR3 is CSVVEQVGVTEAFF. In DNA form, the CDR3 reads TGCAGCGTTGTGGAGCAGGTAGGGGTCACTGAAGCTTTCTTT. Together with reference TRBV29-1 and TRBJ1-1, the CDR3 gives the full variable domain: SAVISQKPSRDICQRGTSLTIQCQVDSQVTMMFWYRQQPGQSLTLIATANQGSEATYESGFVIDKFPISRPNLTFSTLTVSNMSPEDSSIYLCSVVEQVGVTEAFFGQGTRLTVV.

CDR3 region: CASSQGESGGGETQYF. The CDR3 DNA reads TGTGCCAGCAGCCAAGGGGAAAGCGGGGGCGGGGAGACCCAGTACTTC. V and J are TRBV3-1 (or the pseudogene TRBV3-2) and TRBJ2-5; 8 positions match TRBD2. CDR3 size: 16 residues. Germline CDR1 and CDR2: LGHDT and YNNKEL (reference sequence). V gave up 1 base and J gave up 5 bases; unmatched junction bases: 9.

J is TRBJ2-2 and V is TRBV5-1; 7 bases are shared with TRBD2. The CDR3 sequence is 14 residues long. Trimming cost V 4 bases and J 3 bases; bases outside gene matches: 3. CDR1 and CDR2 (germline): SGHRS, YFSETQ. The CDR3 DNA reads TGCGCCAGCAGCCGGGGGGTAGACACCGGGGAGCTGTTTTTT. Its protein is CASSRGVDTGELFF.

This clone was found a few times. The rearrangement links TRBV28 to TRBJ2-7; tentative D call: TRBD1 (6 bases). This CDR3 region has 14 residues. V gave up 4 bases and J gave up 5 bases, with 15 bases separating them. Looked up from germline, CDR1 is MDHEN and CDR2 is SYDVKM. The CDR3 DNA reads as TGTGCCAGCAGTTCTCGGACAGCACCTGACGAGCAGTACTTC. It is translated as CASSSRTAPDEQYF.

The rearrangement joins TRBV19 to TRBJ2-3; TRBD1 agrees at 10 bases. The CDR3 loop spans 15 amino acids. The V and J ends lost 10 bases and 2 bases, in that order; junction bases with no gene match: 9. Germline lookup yields CDR1 LNHDA and CDR2 SQIVND (reference sequence). The CDR3 coding sequence is TGTGCCACAAGGGCCGGGACAGGGGACACAGATACGCAGTATTTT. It is translated as CATRAGTGDTDTQYF.

This clone was counted between two and nine times. The V and J genes are TRBV27 and TRBJ1-1; D uncertain. Germline V lookup: CDR1 MNHEY, CDR2 SMNVEV (reference sequence). The CDR3 length is 13 residues. Trimming pared 2 bases from V and 5 bases from J, leaving 9 bases between. This chain's CDR3 is CASSLGRKTEAFF. CDR3 DNA: TGTGCCAGCAGTTTAGGCAGAAAGACTGAAGCTTTCTTT.

The J gene is TRBJ1-3, the V gene TRBV7-9; no definite D call. This CDR3 contains 17 residues. Trimming took off 1 base at V and 0 bases at J, with 13 bases between the two ends. The germline CDR1 and CDR2 sequences are SEHNR and FQNEAQ (reference sequence). CDR3 DNA: TGTGCCAGCAGCTTAGTTGCAAAGGACTACTCTGGAAACACCATATATTTT. Its translation is CASSLVAKDYSGNTIYF.

The genes are TRBV2 and TRBJ2-7; weak D call: TRBD1 (5 bases). Looked up from germline, CDR1 is SNHLY and CDR2 is FYNNEI. Trimming cost V 0 bases and J 3 bases, with 9 bases left between them. This CDR3 comprises 14 residues. The CDR3 nucleotides are TGTGCCAGCAGTGAAGCGGGGCAGCTCTACGAGCAGTACTTC. Amino acids: CASSEAGQLYEQYF.

The chain carries TRBV2 and TRBJ1-2; the match to TRBD1 covers 9 bases. V was clipped by 4 bases and J by 0 bases; unmatched bases: 0. The CDR3 consists of 14 residues. Germline V gives CDR1 SNHLY, CDR2 FYNNEI. CDR3 DNA: TGTGCCAGCAGTGGGGACAGGGCTAACTATGGCTACACCTTC. Its protein is CASSGDRANYGYTF.

The chain has TRBV13 and TRBJ2-7, with D possibly being TRBD2 (5 bases). Germline CDR1 PRHDT, CDR2 FYEKMQ (reference sequence). This CDR3 is 15 amino acids long. Trimming pared 6 bases from V and 2 bases from J, leaving 17 bases between. The CDR3 sequence: CASRFRGGGAYEQYF. The CDR3 DNA is TGTGCCAGCAGATTCCGAGGCGGAGGCGCCTACGAGCAGTACTTC.

The genes are TRBV19 and TRBJ1-4; TRBD1 aligns across 8 bases. The CDR3 is 12 residues long. CDR1 and CDR2 from the germline V gene are LNHDA and SQIVND (reference sequence). The V segment lost 8 bases and the J segment 7 bases; nucleotides outside the gene matches: 3. CDR3 amino acids: CASQGAGEKLFF. In DNA, the CDR3 is TGTGCCAGTCAGGGGGCGGGTGAAAAACTGTTTTTT.

This clone was seen more than once but under ten times. V gene TRBV6-5 combines with J gene TRBJ1-1; TRBD1 aligns across 8 bases. The CDR3 loop spans 15 amino acids. Germline V lookup: CDR1 MNHEY, CDR2 SVGAGI. V shed 8 bases and J 3 bases; nucleotides not matched to a gene: 11. The CDR3 region is CASGWTGRSDTEAFF. The CDR3 coding sequence is TGTGCCAGCGGGTGGACAGGGAGGTCGGACACTGAAGCTTTCTTT.

In this sample, this clone turned up once. The rearrangement uses TRBV5-1 and TRBJ1-2; TRBD1 might be the D (6 bases). Germline lookup yields CDR1 SGHRS and CDR2 YFSETQ. Trimming removed 4 bases at V and 7 bases at J, with 14 bases between. The CDR3 runs to 13 residues. The DNA for the CDR3 is TGCGCCAGCAGCGCGGTGGACAGAACTGGCTACACCTTC. As protein: CASSAVDRTGYTF.

CDR3 residues: CATRVAGGPGEETQYF. CDR3 sequence (DNA): TGTGCCACCAGAGTAGCGGGGGGGCCGGGTGAGGAGACCCAGTACTTC. The chain uses TRBV15 and TRBJ2-5, with 11 bases that match TRBD2. The V gene's germline CDR1 is LNHNV and CDR2 YYDKDF (reference sequence). CDR3 length: 16 amino acids. V dropped 6 bases and J dropped 5; count of bases not matched to a gene: 11.

This chain joins TRBV27 and TRBJ2-3, with D uncertain. Germline V gene data show CDR1 as MNHEY and CDR2 as SMNVEV (reference sequence). The CDR3 consists of 15 residues. The V and J ends lost 3 bases and 0 bases respectively, with 10 bases between them. CDR3: CASSFITTSTDTQYF. The CDR3 DNA is TGTGCCAGCAGTTTCATAACTACTAGCACAGATACGCAGTATTTT.